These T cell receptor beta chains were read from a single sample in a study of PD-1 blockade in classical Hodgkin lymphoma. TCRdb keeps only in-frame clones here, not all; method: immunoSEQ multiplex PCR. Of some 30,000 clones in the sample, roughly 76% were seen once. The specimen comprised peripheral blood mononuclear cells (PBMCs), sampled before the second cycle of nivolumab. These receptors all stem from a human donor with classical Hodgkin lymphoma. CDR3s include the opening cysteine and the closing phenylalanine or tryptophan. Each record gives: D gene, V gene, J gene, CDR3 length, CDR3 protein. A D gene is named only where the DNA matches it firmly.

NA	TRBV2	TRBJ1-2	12	CASSGQSYGYTF
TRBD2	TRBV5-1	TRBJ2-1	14	CASSELAGDNEQFF
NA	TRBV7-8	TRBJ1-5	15	CASSLAPRDVNPQHF
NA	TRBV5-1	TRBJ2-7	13	CASSLREGAEQYF
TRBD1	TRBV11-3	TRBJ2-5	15	CASRRTGCGQETQYF
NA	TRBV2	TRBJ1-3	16	CASTPRARHSGNTIYF
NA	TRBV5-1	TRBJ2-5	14	CASSPTGNGETQYF
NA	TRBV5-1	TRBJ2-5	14	CASSLVPGQEAQYF
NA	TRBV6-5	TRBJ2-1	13	CASALRGYDEQFF
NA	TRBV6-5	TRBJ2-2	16	CASSYFVSTNTGELFF
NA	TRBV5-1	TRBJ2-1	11	CATTEGNEQFF
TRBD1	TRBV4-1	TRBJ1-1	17	CASSQVPGQGMNTEAFF
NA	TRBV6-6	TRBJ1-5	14	CASARRGGNQPQHF
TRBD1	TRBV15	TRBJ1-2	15	CATSRAPGQQYGYTF
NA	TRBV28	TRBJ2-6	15	CASKGSSSGANVLTF
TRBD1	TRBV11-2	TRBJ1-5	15	CASSFQGEDNQPQHF
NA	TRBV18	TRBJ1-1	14	CASSDTTGGTEAFF
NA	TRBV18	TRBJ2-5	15	CASSPFEGHQETQYF
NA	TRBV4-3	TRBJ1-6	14	CASSQDFANSPLHF
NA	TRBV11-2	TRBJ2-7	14	CASSPGSSYYEQYF
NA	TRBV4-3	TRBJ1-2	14	CASSQDGNGYGYTF
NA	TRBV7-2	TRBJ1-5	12	CASSSSGQPQHF
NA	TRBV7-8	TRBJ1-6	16	CASSSLTGRGAGPLHF
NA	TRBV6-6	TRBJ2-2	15	CASSYEGVDTGELFF
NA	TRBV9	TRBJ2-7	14	CASSVVPHSYEQYF
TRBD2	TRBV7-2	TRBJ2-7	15	CASSRSGGPSYEQYF
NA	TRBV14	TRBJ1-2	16	CASSQDKWAGAHGYTF
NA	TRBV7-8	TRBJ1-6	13	CASSLGSFSPLHF
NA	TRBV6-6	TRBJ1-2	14	CASSYDSGPYGYTF
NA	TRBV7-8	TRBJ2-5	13	CASSFYPRETQYF
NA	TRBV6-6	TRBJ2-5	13	CASRPGYQETQYF
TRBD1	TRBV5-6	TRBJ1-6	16	CASSMTGVGVNSPLHF
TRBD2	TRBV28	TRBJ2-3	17	CASRSAWVAGSTDTQYF
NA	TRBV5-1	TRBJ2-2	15	CASSFPGSGNGELFF
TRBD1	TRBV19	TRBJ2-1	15	CASSQDRGWSNEQFF
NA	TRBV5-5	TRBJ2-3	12	CASSLDVDTQYF
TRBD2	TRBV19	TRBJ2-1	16	CASSIRIAGGLNEQFF
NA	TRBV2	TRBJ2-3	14	CASSEGRAPNTQYF
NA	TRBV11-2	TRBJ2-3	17	CASSLERGRGARDTQYF
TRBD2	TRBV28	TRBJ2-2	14	CASSSSGGAGELFF
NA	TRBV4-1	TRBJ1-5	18	CASSQDFFSDSINQPQHF
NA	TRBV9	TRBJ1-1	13	CASSVSSYTEAFF
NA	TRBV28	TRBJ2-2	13	CASRNIVVGELFF
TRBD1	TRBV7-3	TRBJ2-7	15	CASSLRAGGSYEQYF
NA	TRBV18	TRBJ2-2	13	CASSPLMGGELFF
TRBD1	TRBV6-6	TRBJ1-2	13	CASSLDRAAGYTF
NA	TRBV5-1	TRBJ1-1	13	CASSLRGNTEAFF
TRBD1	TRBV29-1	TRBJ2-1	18	CSVVFWDRGISSYNEQFF
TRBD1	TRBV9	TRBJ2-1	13	CASSVGQGGEQFF
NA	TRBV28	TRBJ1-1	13	CASSYWGNTEAFF
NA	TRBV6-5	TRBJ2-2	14	CASSYIQRTGELFF
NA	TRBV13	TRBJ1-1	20	CASSATPRWSEVLINTEAFF
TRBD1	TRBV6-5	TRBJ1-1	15	CASSYATGRRTEAFF
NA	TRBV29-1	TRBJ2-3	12	CSVYRGTDTQYF